Sequencing of this T cell receptor (beta chain) was carried out in a study of blood T cell repertoires in COVID-19. Study-level information: The study drew acute and convalescent COVID-19 samples from the United States, Italy and Spain.

Here immunoSEQ multiplex PCR was the method, and the copy in TCRdb shows in-frame clones only, minus some. There are 150,000 to 200,000 clones in the sample; less than 90% occur only once, and less than 3.5% lies in the top ten. The CDR3 sequence is 16 residues long. Germline CDR1 and CDR2: MNHEY and SVGAGI. V was pared by 1 base and J by 1 base, with 13 bases between. The receptor was isolated from a woman aged 25 to 45 who had been exposed to COVID-19. Sequenced sample: PBMCs or T cells enriched from blood (not recorded which). The chain uses TRBV6-5 and TRBJ1-1, with D possibly TRBD1 on 5 matching bases. CDR3 DNA sequence: TGTGCCAGCAGTTACTTCGGGGGAAGTCGGAACACTGAAGCTTTCTTT. Translating gives CASSYFGGSRNTEAFF.